These 11 T cell receptor beta chains share one sample of origin, sequenced in a study of T-cell memory formation after mild COVID-19. From the 5' RACE reads, TCRdb called clonotypes with MiXCR, one entry per CDR3 protein. Of 340,000 or so distinct CDR3 sequences in the sample, approximately 12% are singletons; the top ten hold over 20%. Sequencing was performed on PBMCs or a T cell subset sorted from them (not recorded which). The receptors were sampled from a man aged 18 to 30 who had mild COVID-19 (a few samples of this study predate the infection). Cell type and time point are not known.

This clonotype was found many times. The V gene is TRBV4-2, the J gene TRBJ2-7, with D unclear. CDR1 is LGHNA, CDR2 YNFKEQ, per germline. The CDR3 is 11 residues long. Between the trimmed V and J ends, which lost 3 bases and 2 bases, there was a span of 2 bases. CDR3 sequence: CASSQAYEQYF. As DNA, the CDR3 is TGTGCCAGCAGCCAGGCCTACGAGCAGTACTTC.

The table lists this clonotype with a few counts. Compared with germline, one end of the junction differs, possibly owing to a read error. J is TRBJ2-3 and V is TRBV7-7; D may be TRBD1 or TRBD2 (6 bases each). The germline CDR1 and CDR2 sequences are SSHAT and FNYEAQ (reference sequence). The CDR3 is 14 residues long. CDR3 DNA: TGTGCTAGCAGCCAAACAGGGAGGACAGATACGCAGTATTTT. This sequence encodes CASSQTGRTDTQYF.

The CDR3 spells CASSPQEGGYTF. The CDR3 DNA sequence: TGTGCCAGCAGCCCCCAGGAGGGCGGCTACACCTTC. The chain couples TRBV3-1 to TRBJ1-2, with D uncertain. Germline lookup yields CDR1 LGHDT and CDR2 YNNKEL (reference sequence). CDR3 size: 12 residues. The V end was cut by 4 bases, the J end by 8 bases, with 11 bases between.

Only a few counts were recorded for this clonotype. The rearrangement links TRBV27 to TRBJ2-3, with D possibly called TRBD1 or TRBD2 (5 bases each). Trimming pared 8 bases from V and 1 base from J, leaving 13 bases between. CDR1 MNHEY and CDR2 SMNVEV come from the germline V gene (reference sequence). This CDR3 region has 14 residues. This chain's CDR3 is CASSYEGRTDTQYF. The CDR3 DNA is TGTGCCAGCTCCTACGAGGGGCGCACAGATACGCAGTATTTT.

The rearrangement joins TRBV7-2 to TRBJ1-6; no definite D call. The CDR3 runs to 13 residues. Germline V CDR1 and CDR2: SGHTA, FQGNSA. V lost 8 bases, J lost 7 bases, and 12 bases lay in between. The CDR3 sequence is CASSFGVNSPLHF. The CDR3 nucleotides are TGTGCCAGCTCCTTCGGGGTCAATTCACCCCTCCACTTT.

This chain links TRBV9 with TRBJ2-5; 9 bases match TRBD1. Germline V gene data show CDR1 as SGDLS and CDR2 as YYNGEE. Trimming at V came to 4 bases and at J to 2 bases, leaving 9 bases not matched to a gene. The CDR3 spans 16 residues. The CDR3 here is CASSPPTGGLQETQYF. The CDR3 DNA is TGTGCCAGCAGCCCTCCGACAGGGGGGCTACAAGAGACCCAGTACTTC. Complete variable domain (other parts from reference TRBV9 and TRBJ2-5): DSGVTQTPKHLITATGQRVTLRCSPRSGDLSVYWYQQSLDQGLQFLIQYYNGEERAKGNILERFSAQQFPDLHSELNLSSLELGDSALYFCASSPPTGGLQETQYFGPGTRLLVL.

V and J are TRBV6-1 and TRBJ2-5; 10 bases match TRBD1. This CDR3 has 13 residues. V dropped 8 bases and J dropped 3; count of bases not matched to a gene: 3. CDR1 MNHNS and CDR2 SASEGT come from the germline V gene. The CDR3 region is CASVTGGEETQYF. CDR3 nucleotides: TGTGCCAGCGTGACAGGGGGCGAAGAGACCCAGTACTTC.

The rearrangement uses TRBV7-3 and TRBJ2-3; 9 positions agree with TRBD2. The CDR3 runs to 18 residues. V was pared by 4 bases and J by 5 bases, with 16 bases of the junction left unmatched. Germline V gives CDR1 SGHTA, CDR2 FQGTGA. The CDR3 DNA is TGTGCCAGCAGCTCCGGCAGGGGCCGCGAGCGGGGGGTAGATACGCAGTATTTT. Translation gives CASSSGRGRERGVDTQYF.

This chain joins TRBV7-2 and TRBJ1-4; TRBD1 is a possible D gene (5 bases). The germline CDR1 and CDR2 sequences are SGHTA and FQGNSA. V lost 2 bases, J lost 8 bases, and 12 bases lay in between. The CDR3 totals 14 residues. CDR3 DNA: TGTGCCAGCAGCTTATCCCCTGCAGGGGAAAAACTGTTTTTT. It yields the protein CASSLSPAGEKLFF.

This clonotype was found a few times. CDR3 protein: CASSIGTSADTQYF. CDR3 nucleotide sequence: TGTGCCAGCAGCATAGGGACTTCGGCAGATACGCAGTATTTT. The rearrangement uses TRBV14 and TRBJ2-3; TRBD2 is a possible D gene (6 bases). The CDR3 has 14 amino acids. The germline V and J ends were trimmed by 5 bases and 4 bases, with 13 bases remaining between them. From germline, CDR1 is SGHDN and CDR2 FVKESK.

J is TRBJ1-4 and V is TRBV18; D is perhaps TRBD1 (5 bases). Trimming left V 3 bases short and J 4 bases short, with 12 bases between. The CDR3 consists of 15 residues. Per the germline V gene, CDR1 is KGHSH and CDR2 is LQKENI. The CDR3 is CASSPTGLLNEKLFF. CDR3 DNA: TGTGCCAGCTCACCTACAGGACTTCTTAATGAAAAACTGTTTTTT.